The 30 T cell receptor beta chains below were found in one sample sequenced in a study of blood T cell repertoires in COVID-19. Data came from immunoSEQ multiplex PCR; TCRdb stores just in-frame clones and leaves some out. The data show approximately 360,000 clones, 80% to 90% seen once. Sequencing was done on a sample of peripheral blood. Source of these receptors: a man between 35 and 55 years old with acute or convalescent COVID-19.

This clone has a handful of counts. The junction differs from germline at one of its ends, possibly a read error. This chain links TRBV6-9 with TRBJ1-6, with TRBD1 as a possible D gene (6 bases). The germline gives CDR1 MNHGY, CDR2 SVAAGI. The CDR3 is 12 residues long. As DNA, the CDR3 is TGCTACAGGGAGCCGGCAAATTCACCCCTCCACTTT. Protein: CYREPANSPLHF.

CDR3 nucleotides: TGTGCCAGCAGCCTTAGCGGGGGGGATACAGATACGCAGTATTTT. Translated: CASSLSGGDTDTQYF. The chain joins TRBV3-1 (or the pseudogene TRBV3-2) to TRBJ2-3, with TRBD2 matching over 11 bases. In germline, CDR1 is LGHDT, CDR2 YNNKEL (reference sequence). Germline trimming cut 4 bases from V and 3 bases from J; bases unmatched to any gene: 3. The CDR3 is made up of 15 amino acids.

V usage is TRBV5-1 and J usage is TRBJ1-4; the D is unclear. Trimming pared 1 base from V and 0 bases from J, leaving 10 bases between. The length of the CDR3 is 16 residues. Germline loops: CDR1 SGHRS, CDR2 YFSETQ. The CDR3 reads CASSLRQASTNEKLFF. The CDR3 bases are TGCGCCAGCAGCTTGAGGCAGGCTTCAACTAATGAAAAACTGTTTTTT.

J is TRBJ1-1 and V is TRBV27, with 8 bases that match TRBD1. The CDR3 consists of 14 residues. Trimming took 5 bases from V and 5 from J; bases not matched to a gene: 7. CDR1 is MNHEY, CDR2 SMNVEV, per germline (reference sequence). The CDR3 region is CASSPTGGRTEAFF. CDR3 coding DNA: TGTGCCAGCAGTCCAACAGGGGGGAGGACTGAAGCTTTCTTT.

V gene TRBV9 combines with J gene TRBJ1-1, with TRBD1 identical over 7 bases. V was clipped by 4 bases and J by 4 bases; unmatched bases: 10. The length of the CDR3 is 15 residues. The germline V gene has CDR1 SGDLS and CDR2 YYNGEE. The DNA of the CDR3 is TGTGCCAGCAGCTACCAGGGGGTTAGGGGCACTGAAGCTTTCTTT. Protein sequence: CASSYQGVRGTEAFF.

This sequence joins TRBV2 and TRBJ2-1, with a weak D call TRBD2 (6 bases). The CDR3 is 14 residues long. Germline-derived CDR1 and CDR2 are SNHLY and FYNNEI. V lost 6 bases and J 2 bases, leaving 11 bases between the germline ends. CDR3 protein: CASRGDLTYNEQFF. CDR3 nucleotides: TGTGCCAGCAGAGGGGACTTGACCTACAATGAGCAGTTCTTC. The full variable domain, completed using reference TRBV2 and TRBJ2-1, is EPEVTQTPSHQVTQMGQEVILRCVPISNHLYFYWYRQILGQKVEFLVSFYNNEISEKSEIFDDQFSVERPDGSNFTLKIRSTKLEDSAMYFCASRGDLTYNEQFFGPGTRLTVL.

This clone was detected once. V and J are TRBV28 and TRBJ2-2; tentatively, D is TRBD2 (5 bases). Germline V gives CDR1 MDHEN, CDR2 SYDVKM. Between the trimmed V and J ends, which lost 6 bases and 3 bases, there was a span of 17 bases. This CDR3 contains 16 residues. CDR3: CASRSGLGSYTGELFF. The DNA of the CDR3 is TGTGCCAGCAGATCGGGGTTGGGGAGTTACACCGGGGAGCTGTTTTTT.

The chain employs TRBV19 and TRBJ1-1; D not certain. This CDR3 has 13 residues. V gave up 3 bases and J gave up 5 bases, with 10 bases separating them. Per the germline V gene, CDR1 is LNHDA and CDR2 is SQIVND (reference sequence). This CDR3 reads CASSIVPTTEAFF. The CDR3 DNA is TGTGCCAGTAGTATCGTTCCTACGACTGAAGCTTTCTTT. The full variable domain, completed using reference TRBV19 and TRBJ1-1, is DGGITQSPKYLFRKEGQNVTLSCEQNLNHDAMYWYRQDPGQGLRLIYYSQIVNDFQKGDIAEGYSVSREKKESFPLTVTSAQKNPTAFYLCASSIVPTTEAFFGQGTRLTVV.

V is TRBV7-2 and J is TRBJ1-5; 7 positions match TRBD1. This CDR3 is built from 15 residues. The germline V gene has CDR1 SGHTA and CDR2 FQGNSA. Trimming took 2 bases from V and 6 from J; bases not matched to a gene: 7. CDR3 protein: CASSLTGVASQPQHF. The CDR3 nucleotides read TGTGCCAGCAGCTTAACAGGGGTCGCTAGTCAGCCCCAGCATTTT.

This rearrangement joins TRBV7-3 to TRBJ2-7; TRBD1 might be the D (6 bases). Trimming took 3 bases from V and 2 from J, leaving 11 bases between them. The CDR3 extends over 14 amino acids. The germline V gene encodes CDR1 SGHTA and CDR2 FQGTGA. The CDR3 spells CASSFTGIAYEQYF. The CDR3 bases are TGTGCCAGCAGCTTCACAGGGATTGCCTACGAGCAGTACTTC.

This rearrangement joins TRBV7-2 to TRBJ2-1, with D perhaps TRBD1 (5 bases). The V gene lost 0 bases and the J gene lost 4 bases, with 10 bases spanning the gap. This CDR3 has 15 residues. The germline V gene has CDR1 SGHTA and CDR2 FQGNSA. The DNA for the CDR3 is TGTGCCAGCAGCTTAGCTGTGGGGCTGTACAATGAGCAGTTCTTC. It encodes CASSLAVGLYNEQFF.

The rearrangement uses TRBV4-3 and TRBJ1-1, with D unresolved. The CDR3 is 13 amino acids. Trimming removed 5 bases from V and 3 bases from J, with 10 bases in between. Germline V CDR1 and CDR2: LGHNA, YSLEER. In DNA, the CDR3 is TGCGCCAGCAGCTCCTCCGGGTACACTGAAGCTTTCTTT. Translating it yields CASSSSGYTEAFF.

V usage is TRBV2 and J usage is TRBJ1-4; possibly TRBD1 for D (6 bases). Germline loops: CDR1 SNHLY, CDR2 FYNNEI. The V and J ends lost 7 bases and 3 bases respectively, with 15 bases between them. This CDR3 has 15 residues. The CDR3 sequence is CASTVQGASNEKLFF. DNA of the CDR3: TGTGCCAGCACAGTACAGGGAGCCTCTAATGAAAAACTGTTTTTT.

This chain links TRBV5-1 with TRBJ2-1, with D uncertain. Trimming removed 1 base from V and 6 bases from J, with 5 bases in between. The CDR3 length is 12 residues. In germline, CDR1 is SGHRS, CDR2 YFSETQ. CDR3 sequence (DNA): TGCGCCAGCAGCTTGCAGCGCAATGAGCAGTTCTTC. This sequence encodes CASSLQRNEQFF.

The rearrangement joins TRBV25-1 to TRBJ2-3; 7 bases are a match to TRBD2. This CDR3 has 14 amino acids. CDR1 MGHDK and CDR2 SYGVNS come from the germline V gene. Trimming at V came to 5 bases and at J to 3 bases, leaving 5 bases not matched to a gene. Written as DNA, the CDR3 is TGTGCCAGCAGTCCCCTAGCGGAGACAGATACGCAGTATTTT. Translating gives CASSPLAETDTQYF.

This rearrangement joins TRBV6-4 to TRBJ2-1, with 11 bases that match TRBD2. The germline V gene encodes CDR1 MRHNA and CDR2 SNTAGT. The CDR3 runs to 14 residues. After removal of 4 bases from V and 4 bases from J, the junction contained 0 bases not matched to a gene. The CDR3 is CASSASGGYNEQFF. CDR3 coding DNA: TGTGCCAGCAGTGCTAGCGGGGGGTACAATGAGCAGTTCTTC.

The chain combines TRBV27 with TRBJ1-2, with D possibly TRBD1 on 5 matching bases. The CDR3 has 15 amino acids. Germline CDR1 MNHEY, CDR2 SMNVEV (reference sequence). With 4 bases removed from V and 3 bases from J, the gap between germline ends came to 15 bases. CDR3 residues: CASSSYWDSDYGYTF. CDR3 DNA sequence: TGTGCCAGCAGTTCCTACTGGGACTCCGACTATGGCTACACCTTC.

V is TRBV7-6 and J is TRBJ1-3, with 9 nucleotides matching TRBD1. This CDR3 is 19 amino acids long. The ends lost 1 base at V and 0 bases at J; junction bases unmatched: 10. CDR1 SGHVS and CDR2 FNYEAQ come from the germline V gene. DNA of the CDR3: TGTGCCAGCAGCTTAGTTTGGGACAGGGAGGACCCCTCTGGAAACACCATATATTTT. Its translation: CASSLVWDREDPSGNTIYF. Full variable domain (rest looked up from reference TRBV7-6 and TRBJ1-3): GAGVSQSPRYKVTKRGQDVALRCDPISGHVSLYWYRQALGQGPEFLTYFNYEAQQDKSGLPNDRFSAERPEGSISTLTIQRTEQRDSAMYRCASSLVWDREDPSGNTIYFGEGSWLTVV.

V usage is TRBV27 and J usage is TRBJ2-7; weak D call: TRBD1 (5 bases). The CDR3 consists of 14 residues. Trimming stripped 3 bases from V and 2 bases from J, with 11 bases between. Germline V gene data show CDR1 as MNHEY and CDR2 as SMNVEV (reference sequence). The CDR3 DNA is TGTGCCAGCAGTTTGTGGCAGGGTGCCTACGAGCAGTACTTC. Translated, it gives CASSLWQGAYEQYF.

V gene TRBV4-1 combines with J gene TRBJ1-1; D is perhaps TRBD1 (5 bases). Trimming left V 2 bases short and J 3 bases short, with 7 bases between. The CDR3 has 13 residues. Germline CDR1 and CDR2: MGHRA and YSYEKL. The CDR3, as DNA: TGCGCCAGCAGCCAACGGGGGGACACTGAAGCTTTCTTT. Amino acid sequence: CASSQRGDTEAFF.

V and J are TRBV12-3 or TRBV12-4 and TRBJ2-7; D remains ambiguous. The V end was cut by 4 bases, the J end by 3 bases, with 10 bases between. The CDR3 sequence is 13 residues long. In DNA form, the CDR3 reads TGTGCCAGCAGTTCCGGAACAGTCTACGAGCAGTACTTC. Protein product: CASSSGTVYEQYF.

The V and J genes are TRBV9 and TRBJ2-2, with D possibly TRBD2 on 7 matching bases. The CDR3 has 16 amino acids. V was trimmed by 4 bases and J by 7 bases, leaving 20 bases between them. Germline-derived CDR1 and CDR2 are SGDLS and YYNGEE. The CDR3 sequence is CASSLYGGALVGELFF. CDR3 DNA sequence: TGTGCCAGCAGCCTATATGGGGGGGCCCTCGTCGGGGAGCTGTTTTTT.

This clone appeared once. This chain links TRBV6-6 with TRBJ2-3; TRBD2 is a possible D gene (7 bases). This CDR3 spans 15 amino acids. Deletions cut 2 bases from V and 4 bases from J, with 13 bases between. Germline assignment: CDR1 MNHNY and CDR2 SVGAGI (reference sequence). The CDR3 protein is CASSYGGGGSDTQYF. The CDR3 nucleotides are TGTGCCAGCAGTTACGGGGGCGGGGGCTCAGATACGCAGTATTTT.

The chain links TRBV5-1 to TRBJ2-6; tentatively, D is TRBD2 (6 bases). There are 17 residues in the CDR3. CDR1 SGHRS and CDR2 YFSETQ come from the germline V gene. V shed 2 bases and J shed 2 bases, with 14 bases lying between them. CDR3 loop: CASSFPKWGAGANVLTF. The CDR3 nucleotides read TGCGCCAGCAGCTTCCCGAAATGGGGGGCTGGGGCCAACGTCCTGACTTTC.

V usage is TRBV6-5 and J usage is TRBJ1-3; 8 positions match TRBD1. The CDR3 length is 15 residues. The V and J ends lost 7 bases and 0 bases, in that order; junction bases with no gene match: 5. Germline V lookup: CDR1 MNHEY, CDR2 SVGAGI. The chain's CDR3 is CASTRDRSSGNTIYF. CDR3 DNA: TGTGCCAGCACGCGGGACAGGTCCTCTGGAAACACCATATATTTT.

The chain uses TRBV28 and TRBJ1-2, with 11 bases lining up with TRBD1. V shed 0 bases, J shed 2 bases, and the junction held 8 bases outside the gene matches. The CDR3 is 18 amino acids. Germline CDR1 is MDHEN and CDR2 is SYDVKM. The CDR3 sequence: CASSLWDRGPEINYGYTF. In DNA, the CDR3 is TGTGCCAGCAGTTTATGGGACAGGGGGCCGGAAATCAACTATGGCTACACCTTC.

The V gene is TRBV27, the J gene TRBJ2-7; 9 nucleotides match TRBD1. The ends lost 7 bases at V and 2 bases at J; junction bases unmatched: 12. CDR1 and CDR2 (germline): MNHEY, SMNVEV (reference sequence). The CDR3 runs to 16 residues. The CDR3 spells CASTKAHRGLPYEQYF. CDR3 DNA: TGTGCCAGCACCAAAGCCCACAGGGGGCTCCCCTACGAGCAGTACTTC.

V and J are TRBV9 and TRBJ2-1, with D perhaps matching TRBD2 (6 bases). Per the germline V gene, CDR1 is SGDLS and CDR2 is YYNGEE. CDR3 size: 16 residues. Trimming stripped 3 bases from V and 6 bases from J, with 19 bases between. CDR3 DNA: TGTGCCAGCAGCGCCTATAAGCGGGCCTATGGCAATGAGCAGTTCTTC. Translating gives CASSAYKRAYGNEQFF.

The J gene is TRBJ1-6, the V gene TRBV28; 8 positions match TRBD1. The germline V gene encodes CDR1 MDHEN and CDR2 SYDVKM. This CDR3 spans 17 amino acids. V shed 6 bases, J shed 5 bases, and the junction held 12 bases outside the gene matches. The CDR3 protein is CASRSVSGGRHNSPLHF. As DNA, the CDR3 is TGTGCCAGCAGATCTGTCTCAGGGGGCCGACATAATTCACCCCTCCACTTT.

This chain uses TRBV19 with TRBJ2-5; TRBD2 agrees at 11 bases. The CDR3 spans 16 residues. Losses at the gene ends were 5 bases for V and 5 bases for J; bases not matched to a gene: 10. Germline assignment: CDR1 LNHDA and CDR2 SQIVND (reference sequence). The CDR3 DNA follows: TGTGCCAGTAGTCCCCGGGTAGCGGGAGGGAGGGAGACCCAGTACTTC. Translating gives CASSPRVAGGRETQYF.